This T cell receptor beta chain was sequenced in a study of graft-versus-host responses after intestinal transplantation. Study background: All recipients got anti-thymocyte globulin induction, then tacrolimus and steroids for around three years.

Here immunoSEQ multiplex PCR was the method, and the copy in TCRdb shows in-frame clones only, minus some. The sample consists of tens of thousands of clones, 84% of them appearing once. The CDR3 extends over 16 amino acids. The V end lost 0 bases, the J end lost 3 bases, and 11 bases lay between the germline ends. This clone was seen more than once but under ten times. The antigen remains undetermined. The chain couples TRBV23-1 to TRBJ1-4, with D unresolved. TRBV23-1 is an ORF; its function is uncertain. The sample in question was unstimulated CD4+ T cells sorted from spleen or lymph node cells, obtained before transplant. This receptor was identified in a human donor who was the organ donor for an intestinal transplant. The CDR3 DNA follows: TGCGCCAGCAGTCAATCGATTAAGGAGTCTAATGAAAAACTGTTTTTT. Protein product: CASSQSIKESNEKLFF.